These 30 T cell receptor beta chains were sequenced from one sample in a study of OX40 agonist ivuxolimab in advanced cancers. Profiled with immunoSEQ multiplex PCR; TCRdb holds only in-frame clones, not every one. The table has 45,000 to 65,000 clones, roughly nine tenths seen once; the top ten hold 13% to 15%. Sample: CD4+ or CD8+ T cells sorted from blood, taken in a trial of the OX40 agonist ivuxolimab. Receptors originate from an adult with an advanced solid tumor such as melanoma, head and neck, liver or kidney cancer.

The V and J genes are TRBV6-1 and TRBJ2-7, with 7 bases lining up with TRBD1. There are 15 residues in the CDR3. Per germline, CDR1 MNHNS and CDR2 SASEGT. Trimming cost V 6 bases and J 3 bases; bases outside gene matches: 11. The CDR3 nucleotides are TGTGCCAGCAGCGCTGACAGGGTCCCCTACTACGAGCAGTACTTC. Translated: CASSADRVPYYEQYF.

The chain's CDR3 is CASSFHEQYF. The CDR3, as DNA: TGTGCCAGCAGCTTCCACGAGCAGTACTTC. This chain links TRBV11-2 with TRBJ2-7; D unresolved. V was pared by 3 bases and J by 5 bases, with 2 bases between. CDR1 and CDR2 from the germline V gene are SGHAT and FQNNGV. There are 10 residues in the CDR3.

This chain joins TRBV5-6 and TRBJ2-7; TRBD1 aligns across 8 bases. This CDR3 region has 14 residues. The germline gives CDR1 SGHDT, CDR2 YYEEEE. Trimming cost V 0 bases and J 5 bases; bases outside gene matches: 4. The CDR3: CASSLGGQGNEQYF. In DNA, the CDR3 is TGTGCCAGCAGCTTGGGAGGACAGGGAAACGAGCAGTACTTC.

This chain connects TRBV30 to TRBJ2-3; TRBD2 agrees at 11 bases. The CDR3 is made up of 16 amino acids. Looked up from germline, CDR1 is GTSNPN and CDR2 is SVGIG (reference sequence). The V and J ends lost 2 bases and 2 bases, in that order; junction bases with no gene match: 6. CDR3 region: CAWSPSGGPDTDTQYF. As DNA, the CDR3 is TGTGCCTGGAGTCCTAGCGGGGGGCCGGACACAGATACGCAGTATTTT.

The chain employs TRBV4-3 and TRBJ2-3; D remains unclear. Germline loops: CDR1 LGHNA, CDR2 YSLEER. V shed 0 bases and J shed 9 bases, with 13 bases lying between them. The CDR3 spans 14 residues. As DNA, the CDR3 is TGCGCCAGCAGCCAAGAGCTCCAATCCTCCACGCAGTATTTT. As protein: CASSQELQSSTQYF.

The V and J genes are TRBV18 and TRBJ2-2; 7 bases are a match to TRBD1. CDR1 and CDR2 (germline): KGHSH, LQKENI. The CDR3 spans 14 residues. The V segment lost 3 bases and the J segment 3 bases; nucleotides outside the gene matches: 1. The chain's CDR3 is CASSPGQYTGELFF. The CDR3 nucleotides are TGTGCCAGCTCACCGGGACAGTACACCGGGGAGCTGTTTTTT.

V and J are TRBV5-1 and TRBJ1-6; possibly TRBD1 for D (5 bases). The CDR3 has 15 residues. The V and J ends lost 4 bases and 6 bases respectively, with 14 bases between them. Germline V gene lookup returns CDR1 SGHRS and CDR2 YFSETQ. CDR3 coding DNA: TGCGCCAGCAGCCTAGGACAAGGAGCTAATTCACCCCTCCACTTT. The encoded protein is CASSLGQGANSPLHF.

This chain joins TRBV30 and TRBJ1-2; D uncertain. This CDR3 contains 13 residues. The V end lost 0 bases, the J end lost 4 bases, and 9 bases lay between the germline ends. Per germline, CDR1 GTSNPN and CDR2 SVGIG (reference sequence). The CDR3, as DNA: TGTGCCTGGAGTGTCGAGGAACTCTATGGCTACACCTTC. Its translation: CAWSVEELYGYTF.

The chain is built from TRBV19 and TRBJ2-3; D gene uncertain. Germline V gene lookup returns CDR1 LNHDA and CDR2 SQIVND (reference sequence). Trimming removed 0 bases from V and 4 bases from J, with 11 bases in between. CDR3 length: 15 residues. The CDR3 DNA is TGTGCCAGTAGTATAGATAGTAGAGCTTCAGATACGCAGTATTTT. Its protein product is CASSIDSRASDTQYF.

J is TRBJ1-3 and V is TRBV4-2; the match to TRBD1 covers 7 bases. The CDR3 runs to 21 residues. Trimming removed 4 bases from V and 5 bases from J; junction bases left unmatched: 26. CDR1 LGHNA and CDR2 YNFKEQ come from the germline V gene. Written as DNA, the CDR3 is TGTGCCAGCAGCCTCTTCAATTCTGAACTTCCTGGACAGGCCCACCGAAACACCATATATTTT. This gives the protein CASSLFNSELPGQAHRNTIYF.

The genes are TRBV4-1 and TRBJ1-2; D is possibly TRBD1 (5 bases). Germline V gene sequence: CDR1 MGHRA, CDR2 YSYEKL. This CDR3 comprises 14 residues. The germline V and J ends were trimmed by 1 base and 7 bases, with 13 bases remaining between them. CDR3: CASSQVGDLAGYTF. The CDR3 bases are TGCGCCAGCAGCCAAGTGGGGGACCTGGCTGGCTACACCTTC.

This clone has just a few counts. The chain carries TRBV19 and TRBJ1-1; TRBD1 aligns across 9 bases. Germline assignment: CDR1 LNHDA and CDR2 SQIVND (reference sequence). The J segment lost 7 bases and the V segment lost 8 bases, leaving 8 bases of the junction unmatched. The CDR3 extends over 13 amino acids. The CDR3: CASFRTGGGEAFF. The CDR3, as DNA: TGTGCCAGTTTTCGAACAGGGGGCGGTGAAGCTTTCTTT.

The chain combines TRBV4-3 with TRBJ1-5; D is unclear. Germline V CDR1 and CDR2: LGHNA, YSLEER. The CDR3 is 15 residues long. Trimming left V 0 bases short and J 7 bases short, with 13 bases between. The CDR3 loop reads CASSQDWEGGQPQHF. Here the CDR3 DNA reads TGCGCCAGCAGCCAAGATTGGGAAGGAGGCCAGCCCCAGCATTTT.

The rearrangement links TRBV6-5 to TRBJ2-6, with D possibly matching TRBD1 (5 bases). The CDR3 contains 15 residues. The germline gives CDR1 MNHEY, CDR2 SVGAGI. With 4 bases removed from V and 4 bases from J, the gap between germline ends came to 11 bases. The CDR3: CASSSGLPGANVLTF. In nucleotides, the CDR3 is TGTGCCAGCAGTTCAGGGTTACCAGGGGCCAACGTCCTGACTTTC.

The chain couples TRBV19 to TRBJ1-2, with D possibly being TRBD1 (5 bases). The CDR3 consists of 13 residues. The V and J ends lost 3 bases and 5 bases respectively, with 10 bases between them. Germline CDR1 and CDR2: LNHDA and SQIVND (reference sequence). For the CDR3, the DNA is TGTGCCAGTAGTATGGGGGAACGGTATGGCTACACCTTC. Translated, it gives CASSMGERYGYTF.

This clone came up once. The J gene is TRBJ2-7, the V gene TRBV7-9, with D uncertain. The CDR3 runs to 12 residues. Trimming left V 5 bases short and J 0 bases short, with 5 bases between. CDR1 and CDR2 (germline): SEHNR, FQNEAQ (reference sequence). The CDR3 region has the DNA TGTGCCAGCAGCACGAGCTCCTACGAGCAGTACTTC. This sequence encodes CASSTSSYEQYF. Variable domain in full (rest from reference TRBV7-9 and TRBJ2-7): DTGVSQNPRHKITKRGQNVTFRCDPISEHNRLYWYRQTLGQGPEFLTYFQNEAQLEKSRLLSDRFSAERPKGSFSTLEIQRTEQGDSAMYLCASSTSSYEQYFGPGTRLTVT.

As regards this clone: One junction end does not reproduce the germline sequence, and a read error may be involved. The chain carries TRBV7-7 and TRBJ2-7, with D perhaps matching TRBD2 (6 bases). Germline V gene sequence: CDR1 SSHAT, CDR2 FNYEAQ (reference sequence). CDR3 length equals 14 residues. CDR3 amino acids: CASSPGPGVHEQYF. In DNA form, the CDR3 reads TGTGCTAGCAGCCCTGGTCCGGGGGTGCACGAGCAGTACTTC.

This chain links TRBV27 with TRBJ2-1; D gene uncertain. The germline CDR1 and CDR2 sequences are MNHEY and SMNVEV (reference sequence). The CDR3 runs 13 residues. Deletions cut 0 bases from V and 15 bases from J, with 15 bases between. The CDR3 region has the DNA TGTGCCAGCAGTTTATCAGGGCCTCACCAACCGTTCTTC. Its protein is CASSLSGPHQPFF.

This sequence joins TRBV27 and TRBJ2-2; weak D call: TRBD1 (6 bases). Germline values: CDR1 MNHEY, CDR2 SMNVEV (reference sequence). Trimming took 3 bases from V and 4 from J, leaving 9 bases between them. The CDR3 consists of 14 residues. The CDR3 region is CASSLGQSTGELFF. The DNA for the CDR3 is TGTGCCAGCAGTTTGGGACAATCCACCGGGGAGCTGTTTTTT.

V usage is TRBV27 and J usage is TRBJ1-1; 8 bases match TRBD1. Germline V gene data show CDR1 as MNHEY and CDR2 as SMNVEV (reference sequence). There are 12 residues in the CDR3. V shed 7 bases and J 4 bases; nucleotides not matched to a gene: 2. CDR3 bases: TGTGCCAGCACAACAGGGGGCACTGAAGCTTTCTTT. It is translated as CASTTGGTEAFF.

The J gene is TRBJ2-1, the V gene TRBV6-6; 7 nucleotides align to TRBD2. This CDR3 comprises 15 residues. The germline V gene has CDR1 MNHNY and CDR2 SVGAGI (reference sequence). The J segment lost 6 bases and the V segment lost 5 bases, leaving 10 bases of the junction unmatched. As DNA, the CDR3 is TGTGCCAGCAGTCCAATCGGGGGGATTGGCAATGAGCAGTTCTTC. Translation gives CASSPIGGIGNEQFF.

A single count supports this clone. V and J are TRBV5-1 and TRBJ2-3; the D gene is possibly TRBD2 (5 bases). CDR1 and CDR2 from the germline V gene are SGHRS and YFSETQ. Trimming pared 4 bases from V and 1 base from J, leaving 22 bases between. The CDR3 has 18 residues. CDR3 amino acids: CASSPEPDRGGRTDTQYF. In nucleotides, the CDR3 is TGCGCCAGCAGCCCCGAACCAGATCGGGGTGGGCGCACAGATACGCAGTATTTT.

This clone was found a few times. The V and J genes are TRBV5-6 and TRBJ2-1; D unclear. This CDR3 is built from 14 residues. Trimming removed 0 bases from V and 5 bases from J, with 9 bases in between. CDR1 and CDR2 from the germline V gene are SGHDT and YYEEEE. CDR3 bases: TGTGCCAGCAGCTTGGTGGAACCCAACAATGAGCAGTTCTTC. Translated: CASSLVEPNNEQFF. The complete variable domain, with remaining parts taken from reference TRBV5-6 and TRBJ2-1, reads DAGVTQSPTHLIKTRGQQVTLRCSPKSGHDTVSWYQQALGQGPQFIFQYYEEEERQRGNFPDRFSGHQFPNYSSELNVNALLLGDSALYLCASSLVEPNNEQFFGPGTRLTVL.

The genes are TRBV27 and TRBJ1-2; D perhaps matches TRBD1 (5 bases). In germline, CDR1 is MNHEY, CDR2 SMNVEV (reference sequence). This CDR3 is built from 14 residues. V was shortened by 5 bases and J by 4 bases, with 14 bases between the two germline ends. The DNA for the CDR3 is TGTGCCAGCAGTACTCGGGGCAGGGCCTATGGCTACACCTTC. Its translation: CASSTRGRAYGYTF.

The chain employs TRBV7-9 and TRBJ2-2; D is perhaps TRBD2 (6 bases). Germline CDR1 and CDR2: SEHNR and FQNEAQ (reference sequence). This CDR3 is built from 16 residues. The V gene lost 3 bases and the J gene lost 2 bases, with 13 bases spanning the gap. The CDR3 nucleotides read TGTGCCAGCAGCTTTCCAGGGAGGTTAAACACCGGGGAGCTGTTTTTT. It yields the protein CASSFPGRLNTGELFF.

This clone is a singleton in its sample. The J gene is TRBJ1-5, the V gene TRBV12-5, with unresolved D. Germline V lookup: CDR1 LGHNT, CDR2 FRNRAP. Deletions cut 1 base from V and 4 bases from J, with 2 bases between. The CDR3 covers 12 residues. The CDR3 bases are TGTGCTAGTGGTTTGGCTAATCAGCCCCAGCATTTT. Translated: CASGLANQPQHF.

This chain connects TRBV19 to TRBJ2-2; D uncertain. Deletions cut 5 bases from V and 8 bases from J, with 9 bases between. From germline, CDR1 is LNHDA and CDR2 SQIVND (reference sequence). The length of the CDR3 is 12 residues. CDR3 sequence reads: CASSRKTGELFF. Written as DNA, the CDR3 is TGTGCCAGTAGTCGGAAAACTGGGGAGCTGTTTTTT.

This rearrangement joins TRBV4-3 to TRBJ2-7; D not resolved. CDR1 LGHNA and CDR2 YSLEER come from the germline V gene. CDR3 length: 15 residues. V was trimmed by 0 bases and J by 1 base, leaving 10 bases between them. CDR3 coding DNA: TGCGCCAGCAGCCAAGAATGGGCCGTATCCTACGAGCAGTACTTC. Protein product: CASSQEWAVSYEQYF.

CDR3 loop: CASSFAGAVTEAFF. The CDR3 DNA is TGCGCCAGCAGCTTTGCGGGAGCGGTCACTGAAGCTTTCTTT. This chain links TRBV5-1 with TRBJ1-1; D uncertain. Germline-derived CDR1 and CDR2 are SGHRS and YFSETQ. V was pared by 2 bases and J by 4 bases, with 12 bases between. The CDR3 totals 14 residues.

The chain couples TRBV27 to TRBJ2-7; D is possibly TRBD1 or TRBD2 (5 bases each). V was cut by 3 bases and J by 1 base, with 10 bases left in between. The CDR3 has 14 residues. Looked up from germline, CDR1 is MNHEY and CDR2 is SMNVEV (reference sequence). DNA of the CDR3: TGTGCCAGCAGTTTGGGGTGGGGGTCCTACGAGCAGTACTTC. Residues: CASSLGWGSYEQYF.